What follows are 4 T cell receptor beta chains derived from one specimen sequenced in a study of beta chain features in type 1 diabetes. Expressed TCRB transcripts got sequenced, as all isolated RNA was reverse transcribed. TCRdb's table, derived via immunoSEQ multiplex PCR, lists solely in-frame clones and lacks some. The data contain around 250,000 clones, 25% to 30% of them seen just once; the ten biggest clones take up approximately 4%. Source material: central memory CD4+ T cells from blood. These TCRs come from a man in his thirties or forties in good health.

The rearrangement joins TRBV28 to TRBJ2-1; D is unclear. Germline loops: CDR1 MDHEN, CDR2 SYDVKM. The CDR3 has 15 amino acids. V dropped 2 bases and J dropped 2 bases, with 10 bases sitting between them. The CDR3: CASSLTGLAYNEQFF. The CDR3 DNA sequence: TGTGCCAGCAGTTTAACGGGTCTCGCCTACAATGAGCAGTTCTTC.

This clone was counted only a few times. V gene TRBV19 combines with J gene TRBJ2-2; the D gene is possibly TRBD2 (5 bases). Germline V CDR1 and CDR2: LNHDA, SQIVND (reference sequence). This CDR3 has 12 amino acids. The ends were cut back, 7 bases at V and 7 bases at J, with 10 bases in the middle. As DNA, the CDR3 is TGTGCCAGTACCCCGGGATACGGGGAGCTGTTTTTT. It is translated as CASTPGYGELFF.

This clone was picked up one time. The chain combines TRBV7-7 with TRBJ2-3; the D gene could be TRBD1 or TRBD2 (6 bases each). Germline assignment: CDR1 SSHAT and CDR2 FNYEAQ (reference sequence). The CDR3 is 14 residues long. Trimming took off 1 base at V and 4 bases at J, with 9 bases between the two ends. The CDR3 DNA reads TGTGCCAGCAGCTTAGAGAGGGGGGCAGATACGCAGTATTTT. It codes for CASSLERGADTQYF.

About this clone itself: Compared with germline, one end of the junction differs, possibly owing to a read error. Other DNA sequences within the sample encode an identical CDR3. The chain combines TRBV29-1 with TRBJ1-1; no clear D gene. The CDR3 totals 13 residues. The germline V gene has CDR1 SQVTM and CDR2 ANQGSEA. The CDR3 coding sequence is TGCAGCGTGAGGACGCCAATGAATACTGAAGCTTTCTTT. Translated: CSVRTPMNTEAFF.